The next 17 T cell receptor beta chains were all read from a single sample in a study of cytomegalovirus exposure and HLA in healthy donors. PCR involved 60 Vbeta and 13 Jbeta primers. The assay was immunoSEQ multiplex PCR, and TCRdb's table has in-frame clones only and misses some. The repertoire has 150,000 to 200,000 clones, around four fifths of them found once; the top ten carry about 1%. Material: PBMCs. The receptors here all came from a woman in her 40s in good health and CMV-seronegative.

This clone turned up a few times. The chain has TRBV6-5 and TRBJ1-2, with D possibly being TRBD1 (5 bases). The CDR3 extends over 14 amino acids. Trimming removed 0 bases from V and 8 bases from J, with 13 bases in between. The germline gives CDR1 MNHEY, CDR2 SVGAGI. The CDR3 loop is CASSYSSDIWGYTF. DNA of the CDR3: TGTGCCAGCAGTTACTCATCGGACATTTGGGGCTACACCTTC.

This chain joins TRBV18 and TRBJ2-6, with TRBD2 as a possible D gene (6 bases). The V gene's germline CDR1 is KGHSH and CDR2 LQKENI. V dropped 1 base and J dropped 2 bases, with 9 bases sitting between them. The CDR3 consists of 16 residues. DNA for the CDR3: TGTGCCAGCTCACCACGCGGAGGGACTGGGGCCAACGTCCTGACTTTC. Its protein is CASSPRGGTGANVLTF. Together with reference TRBV18 and TRBJ2-6, the CDR3 gives the full variable domain: NAGVMQNPRHLVRRRGQEARLRCSPMKGHSHVYWYRQLPEEGLKFMVYLQKENIIDESGMPKERFSAEFPKEGPSILRIQQVVRGDSAAYFCASSPRGGTGANVLTFGAGSRLTVL.

Turning to this clone: At one boundary the junction diverges from the germline segment, which might be a read error. This chain connects TRBV19 to TRBJ2-7, with D possibly being TRBD1 (6 bases). The CDR3 loop spans 13 amino acids. Germline CDR1 is LNHDA and CDR2 is SQIVND (reference sequence). The CDR3 nucleotides are TGTGCCAGTCAATCAGGGTTCAGGGGCCCTATAAACTTC. Encoded protein: CASQSGFRGPINF.

The V and J genes are TRBV11-2 and TRBJ1-2; possible D gene TRBD1, 6 bases. CDR3 length: 15 amino acids. V gave up 3 bases and J gave up 8 bases, with 19 bases separating them. The germline gives CDR1 SGHAT, CDR2 FQNNGV. CDR3 sequence reads: CASSFNPDSSSGYTF. CDR3 bases: TGTGCCAGCAGCTTCAATCCGGACAGCTCATCGGGCTACACCTTC.

This clone has only one observation. The chain employs TRBV11-3 and TRBJ2-3; 13 nucleotides align to TRBD2. Trimming removed 0 bases from V and 6 bases from J; junction bases left unmatched: 9. Germline V lookup: CDR1 SGHNT, CDR2 YENEEA. The CDR3 loop spans 18 amino acids. CDR3 protein: CASSLDLAGLAGDDTQYF. Written as DNA, the CDR3 is TGTGCCAGCAGCTTAGATCTCGCCGGACTAGCGGGAGATGATACGCAGTATTTT.

This clone has only a few counts. The chain is built from TRBV6-5 and TRBJ1-1; D is possibly TRBD1 (6 bases). The V end was cut by 6 bases, the J end by 1 base, with 15 bases between. This CDR3 is built from 15 residues. Germline CDR1 MNHEY, CDR2 SVGAGI. The CDR3 loop is CASSFLKQGNTEAFF. CDR3 nucleotides: TGTGCCAGCAGCTTTCTCAAACAGGGGAACACTGAAGCTTTCTTT.

This clone occurred once. This chain uses TRBV27 with TRBJ2-7; 9 nucleotides match TRBD1. Germline trimming cut 4 bases from V and 4 bases from J; bases unmatched to any gene: 11. The CDR3 totals 16 residues. Germline V CDR1 and CDR2: MNHEY, SMNVEV (reference sequence). The CDR3 sequence is CASSSLGQGLRYEQYF. In DNA, the CDR3 is TGTGCCAGCAGTTCTCTCGGACAGGGGTTAAGGTACGAGCAGTACTTC.

The rearrangement uses TRBV5-1 and TRBJ2-1, with TRBD2 matching over 7 bases. The CDR3 loop spans 13 amino acids. Germline CDR1 SGHRS, CDR2 YFSETQ. Trimming cost V 4 bases and J 5 bases; bases outside gene matches: 3. CDR3 sequence reads: CASSRGGNNEQFF. The CDR3 DNA reads as TGCGCCAGCAGCAGGGGAGGGAACAATGAGCAGTTCTTC. The whole variable domain, filled in from reference TRBV5-1 and TRBJ2-1, reads KAGVTQTPRYLIKTRGQQVTLSCSPISGHRSVSWYQQTPGQGLQFLFEYFSETQRNKGNFPGRFSGRQFSNSRSEMNVSTLELGDSALYLCASSRGGNNEQFFGPGTRLTVL.

V gene TRBV9 combines with J gene TRBJ1-1; 8 bases are shared with TRBD1. CDR1 is SGDLS, CDR2 YYNGEE, per germline. The CDR3 has 13 residues. Germline trimming cut 1 base from V and 11 bases from J; bases unmatched to any gene: 7. The CDR3 DNA is TGTGCCAGCAGCGTACCACAGGGGGATTGGGCTTTCTTT. This encodes CASSVPQGDWAFF.

The rearrangement uses TRBV7-2 and TRBJ2-5; D might be TRBD2 (7 bases). V was trimmed by 4 bases and J by 7 bases, leaving 19 bases between them. This CDR3 spans 15 amino acids. In germline, CDR1 is SGHTA, CDR2 FQGNSA. The CDR3 loop is CASSSLGGAALTQYF. The CDR3 DNA sequence: TGTGCCAGCAGCTCCCTAGGGGGGGCCGCGTTGACCCAGTACTTC.

This clone appeared a few times. The V call is TRBV7-2, the J call TRBJ1-1; a possible D gene is TRBD1 (6 bases). CDR3 size: 16 residues. V dropped 4 bases and J dropped 2 bases, with 17 bases sitting between them. CDR1 is SGHTA, CDR2 FQGNSA, per germline. CDR3 region: CASSSLRGAANTEAFF. CDR3 DNA: TGTGCCAGCAGCTCACTCAGGGGTGCGGCAAACACTGAAGCTTTCTTT.

This chain uses TRBV10-2 with TRBJ2-7; D tentatively fits TRBD1 or TRBD2 (5 bases each). Germline V lookup: CDR1 WSHSY, CDR2 SAAADI. V lost 4 bases, J lost 3 bases, and 7 bases lay in between. The CDR3 is 12 residues long. Here the CDR3 DNA reads TGCGCCAGCAGTGCTGGGGGCTACGAGCAGTACGTC. Protein product: CASSAGGYEQYV.

The rearrangement links TRBV7-2 to TRBJ1-4, with TRBD1 matching over 7 bases. CDR3 length: 14 amino acids. V lost 5 bases to trimming and J lost 5 bases; unmatched junction nucleotides: 5. Germline V gives CDR1 SGHTA, CDR2 FQGNSA. CDR3 amino acids: CASSQDRTNEKLFF. In DNA, the CDR3 is TGTGCCAGCAGCCAGGACAGGACAAATGAAAAACTGTTTTTT.

The chain joins TRBV7-2 to TRBJ2-7, with D possibly being TRBD2 (6 bases). Germline V lookup: CDR1 SGHTA, CDR2 FQGNSA. The V and J ends lost 5 bases and 5 bases respectively, with 16 bases between them. The CDR3 length is 14 residues. This CDR3 is CASSSGGNFDEQYV. CDR3 sequence (DNA): TGTGCCAGCAGCAGCGGCGGGAATTTCGACGAGCAGTACGTC.

This chain connects TRBV30 to TRBJ2-1; 14 positions agree with TRBD2. V was clipped by 3 bases and J by 4 bases; unmatched bases: 5. CDR3 length equals 16 residues. Germline loops: CDR1 GTSNPN, CDR2 SVGIG (reference sequence). The chain's CDR3 is CAWSARLAGGYNEQFF. The CDR3 bases are TGTGCCTGGAGCGCCAGACTAGCGGGAGGGTACAATGAGCAGTTCTTC.

Written as DNA, the CDR3 is TGTGCCAGCAAGCGGGGACAGGGGGCCTACGAGCAGTACTTC. Amino acids: CASKRGQGAYEQYF. This chain links TRBV7-3 with TRBJ2-7; 11 bases agree with TRBD1. The CDR3 has 14 residues. From germline, CDR1 is SGHTA and CDR2 FQGTGA. Trimming removed 7 bases from V and 2 bases from J; junction bases left unmatched: 4.

The chain's CDR3 is CASSNAGYADTQYF. For the CDR3, the DNA is TGTGCCAGCAGTAACGCGGGATACGCAGATACGCAGTATTTT. This rearrangement joins TRBV27 to TRBJ2-3; possible D gene TRBD2, 6 bases. The length of the CDR3 is 14 residues. CDR1 is MNHEY, CDR2 SMNVEV, per germline (reference sequence). Trimming took off 5 bases at V and 4 bases at J, with 13 bases between the two ends.